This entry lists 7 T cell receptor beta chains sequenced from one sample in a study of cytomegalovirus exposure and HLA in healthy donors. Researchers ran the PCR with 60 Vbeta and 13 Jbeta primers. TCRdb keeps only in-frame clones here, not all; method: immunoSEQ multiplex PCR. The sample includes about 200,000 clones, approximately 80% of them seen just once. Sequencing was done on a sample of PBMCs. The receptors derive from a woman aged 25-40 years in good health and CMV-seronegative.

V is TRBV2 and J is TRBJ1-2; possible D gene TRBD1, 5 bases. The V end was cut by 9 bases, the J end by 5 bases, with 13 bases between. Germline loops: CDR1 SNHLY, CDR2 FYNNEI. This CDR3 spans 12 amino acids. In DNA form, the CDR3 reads TGTGCCAGAGAGGACACAGGATATGGCTACACCTTC. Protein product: CAREDTGYGYTF.

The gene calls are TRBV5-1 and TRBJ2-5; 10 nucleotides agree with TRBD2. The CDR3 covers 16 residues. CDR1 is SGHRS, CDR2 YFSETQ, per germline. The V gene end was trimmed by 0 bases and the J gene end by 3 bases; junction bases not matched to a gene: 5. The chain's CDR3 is CASSLGRLAGKETQYF. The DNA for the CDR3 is TGCGCCAGCAGCTTGGGGAGACTAGCGGGCAAAGAGACCCAGTACTTC.

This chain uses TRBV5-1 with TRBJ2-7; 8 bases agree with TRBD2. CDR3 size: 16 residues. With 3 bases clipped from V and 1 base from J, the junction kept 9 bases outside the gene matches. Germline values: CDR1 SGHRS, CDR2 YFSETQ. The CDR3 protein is CASSSIREGLSYEQYF. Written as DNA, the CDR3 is TGCGCCAGCAGCTCGATCCGGGAGGGCCTTTCCTACGAGCAGTACTTC.

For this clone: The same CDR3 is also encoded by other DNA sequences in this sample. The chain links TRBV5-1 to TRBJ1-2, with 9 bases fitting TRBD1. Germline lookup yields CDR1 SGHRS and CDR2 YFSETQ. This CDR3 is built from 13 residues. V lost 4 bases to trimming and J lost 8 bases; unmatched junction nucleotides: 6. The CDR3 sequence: CASSEGQGDGYTF. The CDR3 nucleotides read TGCGCCAGCAGCGAGGGACAGGGAGACGGCTACACCTTC. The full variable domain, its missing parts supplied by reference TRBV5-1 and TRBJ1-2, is KAGVTQTPRYLIKTRGQQVTLSCSPISGHRSVSWYQQTPGQGLQFLFEYFSETQRNKGNFPGRFSGRQFSNSRSEMNVSTLELGDSALYLCASSEGQGDGYTFGSGTRLTVV.

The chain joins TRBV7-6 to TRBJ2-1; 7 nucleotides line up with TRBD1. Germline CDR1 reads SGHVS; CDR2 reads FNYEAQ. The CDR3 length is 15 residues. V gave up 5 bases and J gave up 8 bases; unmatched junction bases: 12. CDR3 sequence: CASSPGGDRADEQFF. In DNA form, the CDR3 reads TGTGCCAGCAGCCCAGGGGGTGACAGGGCAGATGAGCAGTTCTTC.

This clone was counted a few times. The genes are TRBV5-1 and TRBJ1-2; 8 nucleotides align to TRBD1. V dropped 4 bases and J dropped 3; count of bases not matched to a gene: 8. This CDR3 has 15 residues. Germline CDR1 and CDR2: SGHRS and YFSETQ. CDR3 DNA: TGCGCCAGCAGCGACCTCCAGGGGGCCTACTATGGCTACACCTTC. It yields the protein CASSDLQGAYYGYTF.

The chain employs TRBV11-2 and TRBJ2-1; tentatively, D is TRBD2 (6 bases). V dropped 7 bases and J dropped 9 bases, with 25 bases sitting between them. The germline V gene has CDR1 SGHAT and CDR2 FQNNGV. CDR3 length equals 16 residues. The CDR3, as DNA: TGTGCCAGCACCCTGTTGGGCGGGACCGACTGGAGTGAGCAGTTCTTC. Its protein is CASTLLGGTDWSEQFF.